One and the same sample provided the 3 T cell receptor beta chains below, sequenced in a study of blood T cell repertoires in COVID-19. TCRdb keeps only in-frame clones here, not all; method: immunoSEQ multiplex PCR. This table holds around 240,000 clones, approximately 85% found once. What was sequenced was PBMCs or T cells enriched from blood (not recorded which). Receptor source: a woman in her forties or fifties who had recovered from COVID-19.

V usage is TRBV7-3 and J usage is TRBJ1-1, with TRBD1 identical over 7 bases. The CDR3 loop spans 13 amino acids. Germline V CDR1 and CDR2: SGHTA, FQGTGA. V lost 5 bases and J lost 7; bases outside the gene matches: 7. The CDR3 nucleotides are TGTGCCAGCAGCCGATCGGGACAGCATGAAGCTTTCTTT. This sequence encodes CASSRSGQHEAFF.

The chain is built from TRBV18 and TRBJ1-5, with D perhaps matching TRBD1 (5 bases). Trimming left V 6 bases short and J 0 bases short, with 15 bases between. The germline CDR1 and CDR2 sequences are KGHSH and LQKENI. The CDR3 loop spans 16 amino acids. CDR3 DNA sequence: TGTGCCAGCTCGTCATTGGGGCCGAATAGCAATCAGCCCCAGCATTTT. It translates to CASSSLGPNSNQPQHF.

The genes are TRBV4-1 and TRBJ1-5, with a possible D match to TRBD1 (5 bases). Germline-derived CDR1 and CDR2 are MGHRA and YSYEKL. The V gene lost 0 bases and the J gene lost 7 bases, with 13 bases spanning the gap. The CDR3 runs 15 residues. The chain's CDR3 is CASSQDRRVRQPQHF. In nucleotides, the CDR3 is TGCGCCAGCAGCCAAGATCGCAGGGTCCGGCAGCCCCAGCATTTT.